This T cell receptor (beta chain) was observed in a study of T cell responses to AZD1222 COVID-19 vaccine. V was clipped by 4 bases and J by 2 bases, with 8 bases between them. The CDR3 covers 13 residues. CDR1 is SNHLY and CDR2 is FYNNEI in the germline V gene. Generated by immunoSEQ multiplex PCR, the TCRdb table keeps only in-frame clones and is missing some. Of some 130,000 clones listed, 70% to 90% were seen once; the top ten hold about 7.9%. Study-wide results and caveats: Baseline testing showed seropositivity in only six AZD1222 recipients. Dominant at 160-218 and 743-854, vaccine-associated CD4 TCRs also spanned spike.

Concerning this clone itself: Its antigen is undetermined.

J is TRBJ1-2 and V is TRBV2, with D unclear. The source was peripheral blood, collected 28 days after the second dose of the MenACWY control vaccine. The sequence was collected from an adult who received the MenACWY meningococcal vaccine as a control. The CDR3 region has the DNA TGTGCCAGCAGTGCTGGGCAGAACTATGGCTACACCTTC. Translated: CASSAGQNYGYTF.